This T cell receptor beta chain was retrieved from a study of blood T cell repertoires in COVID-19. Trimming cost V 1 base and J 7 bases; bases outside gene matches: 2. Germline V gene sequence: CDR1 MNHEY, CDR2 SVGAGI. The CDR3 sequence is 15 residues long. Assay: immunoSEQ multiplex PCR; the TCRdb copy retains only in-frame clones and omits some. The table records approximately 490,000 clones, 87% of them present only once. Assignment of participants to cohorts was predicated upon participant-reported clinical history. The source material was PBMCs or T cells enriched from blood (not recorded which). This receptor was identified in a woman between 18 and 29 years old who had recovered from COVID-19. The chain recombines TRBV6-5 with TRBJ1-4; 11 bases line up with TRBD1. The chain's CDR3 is CASSYYGTGGEKLFF. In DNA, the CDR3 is TGTGCCAGCAGTTACTACGGGACAGGGGGTGAAAAACTGTTTTTT.